This TCR beta chain was recovered during a study of tumor-infiltrating lymphocytes in primary liver carcinoma. Overall study context: Resecting the tumor surgically was how the patients' primary liver carcinoma was treated.

This clonotype was counted many times. What it binds is not known. Findings and limits, study-wide: Pairs of tumor regions overlapped more than tumor-adjacent and tumor-blood pairs did.

The source of the blood RNA was unsorted whole blood, and germline DNA was extracted as well. The CDR3 sequence is 12 residues long. Trimming stripped 3 bases from V and 7 bases from J, with 12 bases between. Germline V gene data show CDR1 as SQVTM and CDR2 as ANQGSEA. Using a constant-region primer together with ProtoScript II reverse transcriptase, TCR beta cDNA was made from about 500 ng of total RNA. TCR beta libraries came from three nested multiplex PCR rounds using slightly modified ARM-PCR. It was with TRBV1-TRBV30 forward primers and a C-beta reverse primer that the first two PCR rounds were run, at about 10 cycles each. MiXCR, applied by TCRdb to the multiplex PCR reads, yields one record per CDR3 protein. This table holds hundreds of thousands of distinct CDR3 sequences, more than 55% found once.

Sequencing input: peripheral blood. This rearrangement joins TRBV29-1 to TRBJ1-2; D is unresolved. This sequence originates from a man aged 40-55 years with primary liver carcinoma and hepatitis B virus infection. CDR3 protein: CSVDSLMGGYTF. CDR3 DNA: TGCAGCGTTGATAGCTTAATGGGTGGCTACACCTTC.